The rows below give T cell receptor beta chains drawn from one sample of a study of blood T cell repertoires in COVID-19. Here immunoSEQ multiplex PCR was the method, and the copy in TCRdb shows in-frame clones only, minus some. This sample has 300,000 to 400,000 clones, with around 91% found just once. The sequenced material came from PBMCs or T cells enriched from blood (not recorded which). The receptors shown here come from a man between 18 and 35 years old who had recovered from COVID-19. The CDR3 runs from the conserved cysteine through the conserved F or W. The D gene is left open where the match is weak. Where a row states a size, it is once, few, many or the class of an expanded clone; other rows omit it.

>TRBV6-5|TRBJ1-5|NA|TRBD1
CASSYQGARQPQHF
TGTGCCAGCAGTTATCAGGGGGCCCGACAGCCCCAGCATTTT
>TRBV5-1|TRBJ1-1|NA|NA
CASSTLDRRAEAFF
TGCGCCAGCAGCACCCTCGACAGACGCGCTGAAGCTTTCTTT
>TRBV18|TRBJ2-2|NA|NA
CASSPRDSGTGELFF
TGTGCCAGCTCACCCCGGGACTCGGGCACCGGGGAGCTGTTTTTT
>TRBV5-1|TRBJ2-5|NA|NA
CASSLAREKETQYF
TGCGCCAGCAGCTTGGCTAGGGAGAAAGAGACCCAGTACTTC
>TRBV12-3/TRBV12-4|TRBJ2-7|NA|NA
CASSPQAYEQYF
TGTGCCAGCAGTCCACAGGCCTACGAGCAGTACTTC
>TRBV11-2|TRBJ1-6|NA|NA
CASSVGTQHSYNSPLHF
TGTGCCAGCAGCGTCGGGACACAACACTCCTATAATTCACCCCTCCACTTT
>TRBV28|TRBJ1-2|NA|NA
CASSAPLGRPNYGYTF
TGTGCCAGCAGTGCCCCCCTGGGCAGGCCTAACTATGGCTACACCTTC
>TRBV6-5|TRBJ1-2|NA|TRBD1
CASRQGFGGYGYTF
TGTGCCAGCAGACAGGGGTTTGGCGGCTATGGCTACACCTTC
>TRBV15|TRBJ2-7|NA|TRBD1
CATSRATGGFSYEQYF
TGTGCCACCAGCAGGGCAACAGGGGGATTCTCCTACGAGCAGTACTTC
>TRBV5-1|TRBJ1-1|NA|TRBD1
CASREQGLGTEAFF
TGCGCCAGCAGGGAACAGGGGCTGGGGACTGAAGCTTTCTTT
>TRBV7-8|TRBJ2-5|NA|NA
CASSLKSVGAKNETQYF
TGTGCCAGCAGCTTAAAATCTGTTGGAGCTAAGAATGAGACCCAGTACTTC
>TRBV10-1|TRBJ2-1|few|NA
CAPLGGIYNEQFF
TGCGCCCCTCTCGGGGGTATCTACAATGAGCAGTTCTTC
>TRBV6-5|TRBJ2-7|NA|NA
CASSFIYEQYF
TGTGCCAGCAGTTTTATATACGAGCAGTACTTC
>TRBV5-5|TRBJ1-6|NA|NA
CASSFPGTPPFNSPLHF
TGTGCCAGCAGCTTCCCCGGGACACCACCCTTCAATTCACCCCTCCACTTT
>TRBV5-5|TRBJ2-5|NA|TRBD1
CASSRDRAAETQYF
TGTGCCAGCAGCCGAGACAGGGCCGCAGAGACCCAGTACTTC
>TRBV11-2|TRBJ1-1|NA|TRBD1
CASRPIQGAHTEAFF
TGTGCCAGCAGGCCCATCCAGGGGGCTCACACTGAAGCTTTCTTT
>TRBV5-6|TRBJ2-7|NA|NA
CASSIGASYEQYF
TGTGCCAGCAGCATAGGGGCCTCCTACGAGCAGTACTTC
>TRBV11-2|TRBJ1-4|NA|TRBD1
CASSLSQGMSEKLFF
TGTGCCAGCAGCTTATCACAGGGGATGAGTGAAAAACTGTTTTTT
>TRBV19|TRBJ1-2|NA|TRBD1
CASSGSGTGLNYGYTF
TGTGCCAGTAGCGGATCCGGGACAGGCCTCAACTATGGCTACACCTTC
>TRBV11-2|TRBJ1-1|few|TRBD1
CASSLVQGSTEAFF
TGTGCCAGCAGCTTAGTACAGGGGAGCACTGAAGCTTTCTTT
>TRBV29-1|TRBJ2-1|NA|TRBD1
CSVEDLRTGATNEQFF
TGCAGCGTTGAAGATCTTAGGACAGGGGCTACCAATGAGCAGTTCTTC
>TRBV7-2|TRBJ1-2|NA|TRBD1
CASSPRREGARSLGYTF
TGTGCCAGCAGCCCGCGGAGAGAGGGGGCCCGTTCTTTGGGCTACACCTTC
>TRBV29-1|TRBJ1-1|NA|NA
CSVEVRSDTEAFF
TGCAGCGTTGAAGTCAGGTCGGACACTGAAGCTTTCTTT
>TRBV3-1/TRBV3-2|TRBJ2-5|NA|TRBD1
CASSQETGGGETQYF
TGTGCCAGCAGCCAAGAAACAGGGGGCGGCGAGACCCAGTACTTC
>TRBV7-8|TRBJ2-5|NA|NA
CASSLRASQETQYF
TGTGCCAGCAGCTTAAGAGCTAGCCAAGAGACCCAGTACTTC
>TRBV7-2|TRBJ2-7|NA|TRBD2
CASSLGGLAVYEQYF
TGTGCCAGCAGCTTAGGAGGACTAGCGGTCTACGAGCAGTACTTC
>TRBV9|TRBJ2-3|few|TRBD1
CASSGQGADTQYF
TGTGCCAGCAGCGGACAGGGTGCAGATACGCAGTATTTT
>TRBV7-2|TRBJ1-6|NA|TRBD1
CASSLLGTGGSPLHF
TGTGCCAGCAGCTTACTAGGGACAGGGGGTTCACCCCTCCACTTT
>TRBV2|TRBJ1-1|NA|TRBD1
CASSDPGQGTEAFF
TGTGCCAGCAGTGACCCGGGACAGGGGACTGAAGCTTTCTTT
>TRBV20-1|TRBJ2-7|NA|NA
CSANGDYEQYF
TGCAGTGCTAACGGTGACTACGAGCAGTACTTC
>TRBV5-1|TRBJ1-1|NA|NA
CASSSDSLMNTEAFF
TGCGCCAGCAGCTCTGACAGTCTCATGAACACTGAAGCTTTCTTT
>TRBV19|TRBJ2-7|NA|NA
CASSQERNYEQYF
TGTGCCAGTAGCCAGGAAAGAAATTACGAGCAGTACTTC
>TRBV5-4|TRBJ1-2|NA|TRBD1
CASSVRRTGNYGYTF
TGTGCCAGCAGTGTTCGGCGGACAGGGAACTATGGCTACACCTTC
>TRBV6-5|TRBJ2-3|NA|TRBD1
CASSRAGGWTDTQYF
TGTGCCAGCAGTCGCGCAGGGGGATGGACAGATACGCAGTATTTT
>TRBV11-3|TRBJ1-1|NA|TRBD1
CASSRGQGANTEAFF
TGTGCCAGCAGCCGAGGACAGGGGGCGAACACTGAAGCTTTCTTT
>TRBV6-4|TRBJ2-7|NA|TRBD1
CASKNGDRGSSEQYF
TGTGCCAGCAAGAATGGGGACAGGGGGTCCTCCGAGCAGTACTTC
>TRBV27|TRBJ2-2|NA|NA
CASRYGTAPGELFF
TGTGCCAGCAGATACGGGACTGCCCCCGGGGAGCTGTTTTTT
>TRBV6-8|TRBJ1-2|NA|NA
CASSYRLLSYGYTF
TGTGCCAGCAGTTACCGCCTTCTATCCTATGGCTACACCTTC
>TRBV27|TRBJ1-5|NA|NA
CASSFSFNQPQHF
TGTGCCAGCAGTTTCTCCTTTAATCAGCCCCAGCATTTT
>TRBV2|TRBJ1-5|NA|TRBD1
CASRTHRGRQPQHF
TGTGCCAGCAGGACCCACAGGGGTCGGCAGCCCCAGCATTTT
>TRBV19|TRBJ2-5|NA|NA
CASSMVAVPQETQYF
TGTGCCAGTAGTATGGTGGCGGTGCCCCAAGAGACCCAGTACTTC
>TRBV5-1|TRBJ1-6|few|NA
CASSWDTNSPLHF
TGCGCCAGCAGCTGGGACACTAATTCACCCCTCCACTTT
>TRBV29-1|TRBJ2-1|NA|NA
CSVDSVSYNEQFF
TGCAGCGTTGATTCCGTGTCCTACAATGAGCAGTTCTTC
>TRBV7-2|TRBJ1-1|NA|NA
CASSLRQEGAFF
TGTGCCAGCAGCTTAAGGCAGGAGGGAGCTTTCTTT
>TRBV7-9|TRBJ2-7|once|NA
CASSRQESYEQYF
TGTGCCAGCAGCCGACAGGAGTCCTACGAGCAGTACTTC
>TRBV27|TRBJ1-6|once|NA
CASSREANSPLHF
TGTGCCAGCAGTAGGGAGGCGAATTCACCCCTCCACTTT
>TRBV5-1|TRBJ2-7|NA|TRBD1
CASSSMDRPLSEQYF
TGCGCCAGCAGTTCGATGGACAGGCCTTTGTCCGAGCAGTACTTC
>TRBV5-1|TRBJ1-1|once|NA
CASSWGQNTEAFF
TGCGCCAGCAGCTGGGGACAGAACACTGAAGCTTTCTTT
>TRBV29-1|TRBJ1-1|NA|TRBD1
CTTTGGVEAFF
TGCACCACAACAGGGGGCGTTGAAGCTTTCTTT
>TRBV27|TRBJ1-6|NA|NA
CASSPTGINSPLHF
TGTGCCAGCAGTCCAACAGGGATAAATTCACCCCTCCACTTT